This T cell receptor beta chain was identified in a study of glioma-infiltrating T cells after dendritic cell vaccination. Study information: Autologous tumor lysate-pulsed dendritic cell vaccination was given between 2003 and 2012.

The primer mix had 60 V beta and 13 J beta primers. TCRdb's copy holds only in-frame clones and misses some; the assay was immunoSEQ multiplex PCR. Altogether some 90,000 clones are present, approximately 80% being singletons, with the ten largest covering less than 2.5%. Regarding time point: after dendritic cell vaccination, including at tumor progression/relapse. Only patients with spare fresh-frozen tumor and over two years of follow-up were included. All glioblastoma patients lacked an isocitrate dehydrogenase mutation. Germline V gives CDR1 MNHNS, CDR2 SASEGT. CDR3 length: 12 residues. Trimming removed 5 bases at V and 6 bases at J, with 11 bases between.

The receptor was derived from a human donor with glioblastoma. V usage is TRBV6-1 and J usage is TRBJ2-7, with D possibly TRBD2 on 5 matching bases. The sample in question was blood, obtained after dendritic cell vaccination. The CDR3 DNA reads TGTGCCAGCAGTTTCACTAGGAGCGAGCAGTACGTC. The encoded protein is CASSFTRSEQYV.